This is a list of T cell receptor beta chains from one sample in a study of PD-L1 blockade in urothelial cancer. Here immunoSEQ multiplex PCR was the method, and the copy in TCRdb shows in-frame clones only, minus some. This sample has tens of thousands of clones, with more than 65% found just once. This specimen was PBMCs, taken around atezolizumab (anti-PD-L1) treatment. The receptors here all came from an older man with urothelial cancer. Each CDR3 is given with its conserved first and last residue. Each record gives: V gene, J gene, D gene, clone size, CDR3 DNA, CDR3 protein. A D gene is named only where the DNA matches it firmly. The size of a clone is reported for some rows only, either as once, few or many, or as a class for expanded clones.

V gene: TRBV19
J gene: TRBJ2-1
D gene: TRBD2
clone size: few
CDR3 DNA: TGTGCCAGTAGTAGCCGAGCGGGAGGGTCTGGCAATGAGCAGTTCTTC
CDR3 protein: CASSSRAGGSGNEQFF

V gene: TRBV18
J gene: TRBJ2-7
D gene: TRBD1
clone size: NA
CDR3 DNA: TGTGCCAGCTCACCCAGACAGGGGCTAAGGGAGCAGTACTTC
CDR3 protein: CASSPRQGLREQYF

V gene: TRBV27
J gene: TRBJ2-7
D gene: TRBD2
clone size: NA
CDR3 DNA: TGTGCCAGCAGTAAGACTAGCGGGAGGTACGAGCAGTACTTC
CDR3 protein: CASSKTSGRYEQYF

V gene: TRBV2
J gene: TRBJ1-4
D gene: NA
clone size: NA
CDR3 DNA: TGTGCCGGCCGCGAGGGAGAGTTGGCAACTAATGAAAAACTGTTTTTT
CDR3 protein: CAGREGELATNEKLFF

V gene: TRBV27
J gene: TRBJ1-4
D gene: NA
clone size: NA
CDR3 DNA: TGTGCCAGCAGTAACCACAACAATGAAAAACTGTTTTTT
CDR3 protein: CASSNHNNEKLFF

V gene: TRBV19
J gene: TRBJ2-7
D gene: TRBD2
clone size: NA
CDR3 DNA: TGTGCCAGTAACCCAAGCGGGAGAGGCTACGAGCAGTACTTC
CDR3 protein: CASNPSGRGYEQYF

V gene: TRBV9
J gene: TRBJ2-3
D gene: TRBD2
clone size: NA
CDR3 DNA: TGTGCCAGCAGCGCTGGAATAGCGGGAGACAACACAGATACGCAGTATTTT
CDR3 protein: CASSAGIAGDNTDTQYF

V gene: TRBV14
J gene: TRBJ2-7
D gene: NA
clone size: NA
CDR3 DNA: TGTGCCAGCAGCCGGCAGGAGGTCCCCTACGAGCAGTACTTC
CDR3 protein: CASSRQEVPYEQYF

V gene: TRBV6-1
J gene: TRBJ2-4
D gene: TRBD2
clone size: NA
CDR3 DNA: TGTGCCAGCAGGGCCGGACTAGCCTTCGAAAACATTCAGTACTTC
CDR3 protein: CASRAGLAFENIQYF

V gene: TRBV5-7
J gene: TRBJ2-7
D gene: TRBD2
clone size: NA
CDR3 DNA: TGTGCCAGCAGCTTAGTAGGGACTAGCGGTACCTACGAGCAGTACTTC
CDR3 protein: CASSLVGTSGTYEQYF

V gene: TRBV28
J gene: TRBJ2-3
D gene: TRBD2
clone size: NA
CDR3 DNA: TGTGCCAGCAGTTCGCGAGGAGCGGGGTTCACAGATACGCAGTATTTT
CDR3 protein: CASSSRGAGFTDTQYF

V gene: TRBV4-1
J gene: TRBJ2-1
D gene: TRBD2
clone size: NA
CDR3 DNA: TGCGCCAGCAGCCCCCGGCTAGCGGGAGTTAGCTACAATGAGCAGTTCTTC
CDR3 protein: CASSPRLAGVSYNEQFF

V gene: TRBV29-1
J gene: TRBJ1-1
D gene: NA
clone size: NA
CDR3 DNA: TGCAGCGTTGAAGAGGACACTGAGGACACTGAAGCTTTCTTT
CDR3 protein: CSVEEDTEDTEAFF

V gene: TRBV29-1
J gene: TRBJ2-2
D gene: NA
clone size: NA
CDR3 DNA: TGCAGCGTTGGCGGAACCGGGGAGCTGTTTTTT
CDR3 protein: CSVGGTGELFF

V gene: TRBV7-9
J gene: TRBJ2-3
D gene: TRBD2
clone size: NA
CDR3 DNA: TGTGCCAGCAGCTTAGGCGGGAGGGTTTTGGGCACAGATACGCAGTATTTT
CDR3 protein: CASSLGGRVLGTDTQYF

V gene: TRBV10-3
J gene: TRBJ2-7
D gene: TRBD2
clone size: once
CDR3 DNA: TGTGCCATCAGTGGGACTAGCGGGAGTTCTAGAAACTACGAGCAGTACTTC
CDR3 protein: CAISGTSGSSRNYEQYF

V gene: TRBV5-6
J gene: TRBJ1-1
D gene: NA
clone size: once
CDR3 DNA: TGTGCCAGCAGCTTGAAGGGGGTCAGGAACACTGAAGCTTTCTTT
CDR3 protein: CASSLKGVRNTEAFF

V gene: TRBV15
J gene: TRBJ1-5
D gene: TRBD1
clone size: NA
CDR3 DNA: TGTGCCACCAGCAGCGGGACAAAGGGGGCCCCGAGGATTCAGCCCCAGCATTTT
CDR3 protein: CATSSGTKGAPRIQPQHF

V gene: TRBV27
J gene: TRBJ2-1
D gene: NA
clone size: few
CDR3 DNA: TGTGCCAGCAGTATTAGCTCCTACAATGAGCAGTTCTTC
CDR3 protein: CASSISSYNEQFF

V gene: TRBV5-1
J gene: TRBJ2-1
D gene: TRBD2
clone size: NA
CDR3 DNA: TGCGCCAGCAGCTTAGGGACTAGTCACAATGAGCAGTTCTTC
CDR3 protein: CASSLGTSHNEQFF